The TCR beta chain described here comes from a study of immune evolution from preneoplasia to lung adenocarcinoma. At the level of the study: HLA loss of heterozygosity: roughly 6.6% AIS, about 15% MIA, around 35% ADC, none AAH.

This clone has only one observation. Its cognate antigen is unknown. Whole-study results and caveats: Compared with EGFR-mutant or double wild-type lesions, KRAS-mutant nodules were more clonal.

Patient tissue came from resections in Japan or China, 2014–2017. CDR1 and CDR2 from the germline V gene are LNHDA and SQIVND (reference sequence). The CDR3 consists of 14 residues. V was clipped by 5 bases and J by 7 bases, with 15 bases between them. Clones were sequenced by immunoSEQ multiplex PCR, and TCRdb holds only the in-frame ones, with some missing. The sample has just over 7,500 clones; approximately 85% are singletons. The sequencing input was FFPE minimally invasive lung adenocarcinoma tissue. The chain links TRBV19 to TRBJ2-1; a possible D gene is TRBD1 (5 bases). This clonotype was obtained from an older person with lung adenocarcinoma. Written as DNA, the CDR3 is TGTGCCAGTAGTGAACTACAGGATCGGAATGAGCAGTTCTTC. It encodes CASSELQDRNEQFF.